Below are 3 T cell receptor beta chains sequenced from a single sample in a study of STAT5B mutations in CD4+ large granular lymphocyte leukemia. Libraries were prepared by immunoSEQ multiplex PCR; TCRdb keeps only in-frame clonotypes and omits some of them. The repertoire includes roughly 30,000 clones, around 85% of them detected once, and approximately 6% sits in the top ten. The material sequenced was CD4+ T cells from blood buffy coats. All receptors come from a human donor in good health.

The rearrangement joins TRBV5-4 to TRBJ2-1; TRBD2 aligns across 10 bases. The ends lost 0 bases at V and 6 bases at J; junction bases unmatched: 6. Germline V gives CDR1 SGHNT, CDR2 YYREEE (reference sequence). The CDR3 runs to 16 residues. CDR3 loop: CASSLDLLAGFNEQFF. For the CDR3, the DNA is TGTGCCAGCAGCTTGGACCTACTAGCGGGGTTCAATGAGCAGTTCTTC. Filled out from reference TRBV5-4 and TRBJ2-1, the complete variable domain reads ETGVTQSPTHLIKTRGQQVTLRCSSQSGHNTVSWYQQALGQGPQFIFQYYREEENGRGNFPPRFSGLQFPNYSSELNVNALELDDSALYLCASSLDLLAGFNEQFFGPGTRLTVL.

This chain uses TRBV19 with TRBJ2-3, with D tentatively TRBD2 (5 bases). Trimming took off 7 bases at V and 3 bases at J, with 11 bases between the two ends. The germline V gene encodes CDR1 LNHDA and CDR2 SQIVND (reference sequence). The CDR3 spans 13 residues. The CDR3, as DNA: TGTGCCAGTACCCCCCCGGGAACAGATACGCAGTATTTT. Amino acids: CASTPPGTDTQYF.

The rearrangement uses TRBV6-5 and TRBJ2-3; 7 bases line up with TRBD2. The germline CDR1 and CDR2 sequences are MNHEY and SVGAGI. The CDR3 loop spans 15 amino acids. V shed 7 bases, J shed 7 bases, and the junction held 14 bases outside the gene matches. For the CDR3, the DNA is TGTGCCAGCATGCCGCAGGCGGGGGACCAGTATACGCAGTATTTT. It translates to CASMPQAGDQYTQYF.